These T cell receptor beta chains were read from a single sample in a study of control samples from healthy donors and cancer patients. This table comes from immunoSEQ multiplex PCR, and its TCRdb copy is limited to in-frame clones, with some not included. The sample consists of fewer than 200,000 clones, 90% to 95% of them appearing once. The sequenced material came from blood. These receptors came from a woman in her fifties or sixties in good health. Each CDR3 is given with its conserved first and last residue. The D gene is left open where the match is weak. Not all rows give a size; the values are once, few, many and, for expanded clones, a class.

abundance,d_gene,v_gene,j_gene,CDR3nt,CDR3aa
-,-,TRBV7-9,TRBJ2-3,TGTGCCAGCAGCTTAATCGGCCTAGTCGATACGCAGTATTTT,CASSLIGLVDTQYF
-,-,TRBV9,TRBJ1-1,TGTGCCAGCAGCGTGGGGACAAGGACCCCTGAAGCTTTCTTT,CASSVGTRTPEAFF
-,TRBD1,TRBV7-2,TRBJ1-1,TGTGCAGAAAGGGACAGGGTGGGAGCTGAAGCTTTCTTT,CAERDRVGAEAFF
-,-,TRBV7-2,TRBJ2-5,TGTGCCAGCAGCTCCCAAGAGACCCAGTACTTC,CASSSQETQYF
-,-,TRBV9,TRBJ2-3,TGTGCCAGCAGCGTACGTTTGGCTAATCTAGATACGCAGTATTTT,CASSVRLANLDTQYF
-,TRBD1,TRBV10-3,TRBJ1-4,TGTGCCATCAGTGTGGGGACAGCAACTAATGAAAAACTGTTTTTT,CAISVGTATNEKLFF
-,TRBD1,TRBV19,TRBJ1-1,TGTGCCAGCAGGGGGCTAAGAGACACTGAAGCTTTCTTT,CASRGLRDTEAFF
-,-,TRBV6-5,TRBJ1-2,TGTGCCAGCAGTTACTTTGGACACCATGGCTACACCTTC,CASSYFGHHGYTF
-,TRBD2,TRBV6-2/TRBV6-3,TRBJ2-1,TGTGCCAGCAGTTACTCGGTGCGGGGGGGCTCTTCCTACAATGAGCAGTTCTTC,CASSYSVRGGSSYNEQFF
-,-,TRBV7-2,TRBJ2-1,TGTGCCAGCAGCTTAGGAAGAGCCGAGCCCCTTAATGAGCAGTTCTTC,CASSLGRAEPLNEQFF
-,-,TRBV7-9,TRBJ1-1,TGTGCCAGCAGCCTCGTGCGGAACACTGAAGCTTTCTTT,CASSLVRNTEAFF
-,-,TRBV7-8,TRBJ1-6,TGTGCCAGCAGCACCTATCCGGGATTTACTCTCCATTCACCCCTCCACTTT,CASSTYPGFTLHSPLHF
-,-,TRBV12-3/TRBV12-4,TRBJ2-4,TGTGCCAGCAGTCCGGGACGACGGCAGTACTTC,CASSPGRRQYF
-,TRBD1,TRBV10-3,TRBJ1-6,TGTGCCATCAGTGAGCAGGGACAGGGGGCCTCACCCCTCCACTTT,CAISEQGQGASPLHF
-,-,TRBV30,TRBJ1-2,TGTGCCTGGAGTCCGGGTCAGACCTGGAACTATGGCTACACCTTC,CAWSPGQTWNYGYTF
-,-,TRBV12-3/TRBV12-4,TRBJ1-3,TGTGCCAGCAGTTTGACAGCGGGAAACACCATATATTTT,CASSLTAGNTIYF
-,-,TRBV2,TRBJ1-2,TGTGCCAGCAGTGAAGCGCGTGGGTGGGGCTACACCTTC,CASSEARGWGYTF
-,-,TRBV19,TRBJ1-5,TGTGCCAGTAGTGGGCGGACAGCTCCCAATCAGCCCCAGCATTTT,CASSGRTAPNQPQHF
-,-,TRBV4-2,TRBJ1-4,TGTGCCAGCAGCCAAGGGGAGGGGAGTCGAGAAAAACTGTTTTTT,CASSQGEGSREKLFF
-,TRBD1,TRBV29-1,TRBJ2-1,TGCAGCGTTGAAGATCCTCGGACAGGGGGATACAATGAGCAGTTCTTC,CSVEDPRTGGYNEQFF
once,TRBD1,TRBV4-1,TRBJ1-2,TGCGCCAGCAGCCAATCCACCAAGTGGACAGGGGGGGGCTATGGCTACACCTTC,CASSQSTKWTGGGYGYTF
-,TRBD2,TRBV10-3,TRBJ2-1,TGTGCCATCAGTGAGTCTACGACTAGCCAGCAGTTCTTC,CAISESTTSQQFF
-,-,TRBV6-2/TRBV6-3,TRBJ1-1,TGTGCCAGCAGTCCCAGGAAAGACACTGAAGCTTTCTTT,CASSPRKDTEAFF
-,TRBD2,TRBV11-2,TRBJ2-1,TGTGCCAGCAGCTTAGGAGCGGGGGGGCCAGGAGGACTACAGTTCTTC,CASSLGAGGPGGLQFF
-,TRBD2,TRBV7-2,TRBJ2-7,TGTGCCAGCAGCTCATACTTACTAGCGGGGCCTACCTACGAGCAGTACTTC,CASSSYLLAGPTYEQYF
-,TRBD2,TRBV5-4,TRBJ2-1,TGTGCCAGCAGCTTGGCGGGGGGCAATGAGCAGTTCTTC,CASSLAGGNEQFF
-,-,TRBV30,TRBJ1-2,TGTGCCTGGGATAACTATGGCTACACCTTC,CAWDNYGYTF
once,TRBD2,TRBV10-3,TRBJ2-5,TGTGCCATCTCCAACGGGGGGGCGGGGGAGACCCAGTACTTC,CAISNGGAGETQYF
-,TRBD2,TRBV3-1/TRBV3-2,TRBJ2-1,TGTGCCAGCAGACGTACAACCGGGGGGGATGAGCAGTTCTTC,CASRRTTGGDEQFF
-,-,TRBV6-4,TRBJ1-2,TGTGCCAGCAGTGAACAGGGCTATGGCTACACCTTC,CASSEQGYGYTF
-,-,TRBV12-5,TRBJ1-6,TGTGCTAGTGGTTGGTCGGAGGGCGTCAGTTCACCCCTCCACTTT,CASGWSEGVSSPLHF
-,-,TRBV10-3,TRBJ1-4,TGTGCCATCAGTGTCGACGGCGAAAAACTGTTTTTT,CAISVDGEKLFF
-,-,TRBV7-9,TRBJ1-2,TGTGCCAGCAGCGGCCTAGGGGCTCATGGCTACACCTTC,CASSGLGAHGYTF
once,TRBD1,TRBV19,TRBJ2-7,TGTGCCAGTAGTATACTTGGGACAGCCTCCTACGAGCAGTACTTC,CASSILGTASYEQYF
-,TRBD1,TRBV10-3,TRBJ1-1,TGTGCCAACGGACAGGGGCCGAACACTGAAGCTTTCTTT,CANGQGPNTEAFF
-,-,TRBV12-3/TRBV12-4,TRBJ1-1,TGTGCCAGCAGTGGGACTGTGAACACTGAAGCTTTCTTT,CASSGTVNTEAFF
once,-,TRBV7-2,TRBJ2-7,TGTGCCAGCAGCTTAGGTCCCCCAAGCTACGAGCAGTACTTC,CASSLGPPSYEQYF
-,-,TRBV7-6,TRBJ2-3,TGTGCCAGCAGCATGGGCCCAGGCCCTAGCACAGATACGCAGTATTTT,CASSMGPGPSTDTQYF
-,TRBD1,TRBV7-2,TRBJ1-2,TGTGCCAGCGGATTGGACAGGGGGGCCTATGGCTACACCTTC,CASGLDRGAYGYTF
-,-,TRBV29-1,TRBJ1-5,TGCAGCGTGAAAAATAGCAATCAGCCCCAGCATTTT,CSVKNSNQPQHF
-,-,TRBV9,TRBJ1-2,TGTGCCAGCAGCGTAGACACGAACTATGGCTACACCTTC,CASSVDTNYGYTF
-,-,TRBV5-4,TRBJ2-7,TGTGCCAGCGGCTCTGGGGGTACTTACGAGCAGTACTTC,CASGSGGTYEQYF
-,TRBD1,TRBV19,TRBJ1-4,TGTGCCAGTAAACACAGGGGAGCTCATGAAAAACTGTTTTTT,CASKHRGAHEKLFF
-,TRBD1,TRBV30,TRBJ1-6,TGTGCCTGGAGTGTACGGGGAGGGGGCTTTAATTCACCCCTCCACTTT,CAWSVRGGGFNSPLHF
few,-,TRBV5-4,TRBJ2-7,TGTGCCAGCAGCGGAGGGGACAGATCCTCCTACGAGCAGTACTTC,CASSGGDRSSYEQYF
-,-,TRBV6-5,TRBJ1-1,TGTGCCAGCAGTTACCAGGGGATAAGACGAACTGAAGCTTTCTTT,CASSYQGIRRTEAFF
few,-,TRBV19,TRBJ2-3,TGTGCCAGTAGTATCATTGGGCAGGCGGCCCTCACAGATACGCAGTATTTT,CASSIIGQAALTDTQYF
-,-,TRBV27,TRBJ1-5,TGTGCCAGCAGTCGGCGACAGAATAGCAATCAGCCCCAGCATTTT,CASSRRQNSNQPQHF
once,-,TRBV14,TRBJ1-1,TGTGCCAGCAGATACCCGGGGGGAGAAGCTTTCTTT,CASRYPGGEAFF
-,-,TRBV7-9,TRBJ1-1,TGTGCCAGCAGCTCCCGGACCACCCAGCAAGCTTTCTTT,CASSSRTTQQAFF
-,TRBD1,TRBV10-2,TRBJ2-5,TGCGCCAGCAGTGATACCACAGGGGCTCAAGAGACCCAGTACTTC,CASSDTTGAQETQYF
-,-,TRBV19,TRBJ2-4,TGTGCCAGTAGTCCGTGGGGGTCGGACAAAAACATTCAGTACTTC,CASSPWGSDKNIQYF
once,-,TRBV3-1/TRBV3-2,TRBJ2-2,TGTGCCAGCAGCCAGGGGGGCGCCACCGGGGAGCTGTTTTTT,CASSQGGATGELFF
-,-,TRBV5-4,TRBJ2-5,TGTGCCAGCAACTCGCTCAGCCAAGAGACCCAGTACTTC,CASNSLSQETQYF